This TCR beta chain was identified in a study of cytomegalovirus exposure and HLA in healthy donors. Germline values: CDR1 SGHTA, CDR2 FQGNSA. V dropped 3 bases and J dropped 10; count of bases not matched to a gene: 2. CDR3 length: 12 residues. TCRdb's table, derived via immunoSEQ multiplex PCR, lists solely in-frame clones and lacks some. This table has 90,000 to 150,000 clones, over 75% appearing once. Study observations and caveats: Cytomegalovirus-associated TCR beta chains were listed, numbering 150 to 200.

Concerning this clone: Its antigen is not known.

The sequence was obtained from a woman aged 18 to 35 in good health and CMV-seropositive. The sample taken for sequencing was PBMCs. The V call is TRBV7-2, the J call TRBJ2-1, with TRBD2 matching over 8 bases. The CDR3: CASSFSGVEQFF. In DNA form, the CDR3 reads TGTGCCAGCAGCTTTAGCGGGGTCGAGCAGTTCTTC.